The entry that follows covers one T cell receptor (beta chain) sequence. These data come from a study of cytomegalovirus exposure and HLA in healthy donors. The CDR3 contains 15 residues. Per the germline V gene, CDR1 is SQVTM and CDR2 is ANQGSEA. With 2 bases clipped from V and 0 bases from J, the junction kept 1 base outside the gene matches. TCRdb keeps only in-frame clones here, not all; method: immunoSEQ multiplex PCR. Of roughly 120,000 clones detected, roughly 90% appear once; the ten largest clones hold under 1.5%. The receptor's source is a young woman in good health and CMV-seropositive. The V gene is TRBV29-1, the J gene TRBJ2-1, with 10 bases matching TRBD2. The sample consisted of PBMCs. Here the CDR3 DNA reads TGCAGCGTTGAATCTAGCGGGAGCTCCTACAATGAGCAGTTCTTC. It encodes CSVESSGSSYNEQFF.